This TCR beta chain was captured in a study of human T cells and chemical hapten exposure. Across the study: Small pooled library volume differences mainly caused per-sample TCR yield variation.

Documented time point: patch test 3, about 24 weeks after DPC sensitization. Treatment defined: therapeutic diphenylcyclopropenone sensitization with weekly scalp DPC. Alopecia patients deemed DPC-suitable, aged 18 to 70, excluding pregnancy. Looked up from germline, CDR1 is DFQATT and CDR2 is SNEGSKA (reference sequence). V was clipped by 4 bases and J by 2 bases, with 10 bases between them. The CDR3 is 13 amino acids. Single cDNA molecules in the library carried unique molecular identifiers attached during preparation. Original data processing: TCRs per sample had a median of around 100,000 and ranged from roughly 20,000 to 690,600. TCRdb recomputed calls from the RACE reads with MiXCR, one row per CDR3 protein. TCRdb, not the original authors, processed these V and J calls. The sample has 50,000 or so distinct CDR3 sequences, 9.9% seen once; the top ten hold 15% to 20%.

The clonotype comes from a woman in her 40s with alopecia areata. Some clones in this sample may be carry-over from other donors' samples. The chain combines TRBV20-1 with TRBJ2-3, with D unresolved. The sequencing used whole blood, collected in connection with sensitization to the hapten diphenylcyclopropenone (DPC). This CDR3 reads CSATKPDTDTQYF. The CDR3 nucleotides are TGCAGTGCTACGAAACCTGACACAGATACGCAGTATTTT.